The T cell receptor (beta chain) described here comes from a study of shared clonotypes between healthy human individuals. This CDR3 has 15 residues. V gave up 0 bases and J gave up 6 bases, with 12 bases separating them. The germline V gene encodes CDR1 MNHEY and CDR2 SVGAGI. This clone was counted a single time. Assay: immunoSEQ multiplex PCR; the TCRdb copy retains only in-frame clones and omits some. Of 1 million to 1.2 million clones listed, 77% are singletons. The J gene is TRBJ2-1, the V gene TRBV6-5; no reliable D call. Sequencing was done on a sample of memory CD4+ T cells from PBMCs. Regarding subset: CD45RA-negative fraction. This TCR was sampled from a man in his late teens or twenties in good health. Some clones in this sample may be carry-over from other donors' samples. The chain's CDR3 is CASSYSIGPTNEQFF. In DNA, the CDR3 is TGTGCCAGCAGTTACTCGATCGGACCAACCAATGAGCAGTTCTTC.